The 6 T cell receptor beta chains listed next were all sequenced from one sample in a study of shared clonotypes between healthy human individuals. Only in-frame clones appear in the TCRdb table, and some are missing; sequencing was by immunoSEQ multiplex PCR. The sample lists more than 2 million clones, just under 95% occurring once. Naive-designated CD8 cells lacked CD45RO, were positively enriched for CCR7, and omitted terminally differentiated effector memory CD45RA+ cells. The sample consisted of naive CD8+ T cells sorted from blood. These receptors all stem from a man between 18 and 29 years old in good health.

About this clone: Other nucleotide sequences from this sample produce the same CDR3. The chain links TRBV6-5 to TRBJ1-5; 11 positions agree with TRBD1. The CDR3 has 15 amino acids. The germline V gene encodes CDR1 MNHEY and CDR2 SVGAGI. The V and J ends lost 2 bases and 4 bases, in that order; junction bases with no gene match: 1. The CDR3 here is CASSYGTGGNQPQHF. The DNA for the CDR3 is TGTGCCAGCAGTTACGGGACAGGGGGTAATCAGCCCCAGCATTTT.

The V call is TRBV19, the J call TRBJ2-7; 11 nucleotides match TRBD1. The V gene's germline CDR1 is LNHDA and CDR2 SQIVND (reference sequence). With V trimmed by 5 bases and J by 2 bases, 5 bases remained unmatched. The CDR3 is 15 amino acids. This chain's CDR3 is CASSLRTGGPYEQYF. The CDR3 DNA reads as TGTGCCAGTAGTCTTAGGACAGGGGGCCCCTACGAGCAGTACTTC. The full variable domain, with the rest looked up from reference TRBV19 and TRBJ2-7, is DGGITQSPKYLFRKEGQNVTLSCEQNLNHDAMYWYRQDPGQGLRLIYYSQIVNDFQKGDIAEGYSVSREKKESFPLTVTSAQKNPTAFYLCASSLRTGGPYEQYFGPGTRLTVT.

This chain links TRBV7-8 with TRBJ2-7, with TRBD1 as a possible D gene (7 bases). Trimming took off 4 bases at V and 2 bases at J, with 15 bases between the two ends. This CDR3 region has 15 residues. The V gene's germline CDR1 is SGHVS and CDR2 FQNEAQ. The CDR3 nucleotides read TGTGCCAGCAGCTCAACGGAGGGGGCCACCTACGAGCAGTACTTC. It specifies CASSSTEGATYEQYF. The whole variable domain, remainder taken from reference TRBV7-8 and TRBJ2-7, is GAGVSQSPRYKVAKRGQDVALRCDPISGHVSLFWYQQALGQGPEFLTYFQNEAQLDKSGLPSDRFFAERPEGSVSTLKIQRTQQEDSAVYLCASSSTEGATYEQYFGPGTRLTVT.

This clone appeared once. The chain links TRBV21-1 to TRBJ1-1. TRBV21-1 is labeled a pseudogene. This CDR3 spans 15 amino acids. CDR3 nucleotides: TGTGCCAGCAGCACCCAACTAGGGGAGAACACTGAAGCTTTCTTT. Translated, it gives CASSTQLGENTEAFF.

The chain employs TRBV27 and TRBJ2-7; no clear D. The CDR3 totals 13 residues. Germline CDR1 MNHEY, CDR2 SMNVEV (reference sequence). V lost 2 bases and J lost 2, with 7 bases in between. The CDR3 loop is CASSLASPYEQYF. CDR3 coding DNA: TGTGCCAGCAGTTTAGCCAGTCCCTACGAGCAGTACTTC.

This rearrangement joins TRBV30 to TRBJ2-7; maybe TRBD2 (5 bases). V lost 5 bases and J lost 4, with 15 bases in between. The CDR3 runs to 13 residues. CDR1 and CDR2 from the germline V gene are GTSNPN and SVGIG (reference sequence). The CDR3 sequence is CAWCSPEGYEQYF. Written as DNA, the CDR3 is TGTGCCTGGTGCAGCCCCGAGGGATACGAGCAGTACTTC.